These 4 T cell receptor beta chains originate from one sample sequenced in a study of T cells in women clearing cervical HPV infection. Sequencing was performed with immunoSEQ multiplex PCR; in TCRdb, only in-frame clones are kept and a portion is missing. In total, the table holds about 46,000 clones. Input material: blood buffy coat. These receptors originate from a woman between 18 and 70 years old with a cervical HPV16 infection that either progressed to CIN3+ or cleared (not recorded which).

Points on this clone: Read sequence stops 3 residues before the CDR3 end, and the germline J gene provides the missing end. The chain links TRBV19 to TRBJ2-7; 10 bases line up with TRBD2. There are 13 residues in the CDR3. V lost 11 bases and J lost 3; bases outside the gene matches: 7. Germline CDR1 reads LNHDA; CDR2 reads SQIVND (reference sequence). The CDR3 DNA, read in part, is TGTGCCTCCAGGCTAGCGGGGGTCTACGAG. Its translation is CASRLAGVYE. The whole CDR3 reads CASRLAGVYEQYF.

Details on this clone: The read ends 3 residues before the CDR3 terminus; that terminus is restored from the germline J gene. The sample carries other DNA sequences with the same CDR3. This chain uses TRBV7-9 with TRBJ1-3, with TRBD1 as a possible D gene (5 bases). V was shortened by 4 bases and J by 0 bases, with 10 bases between the two germline ends. The germline CDR1 and CDR2 sequences are SEHNR and FQNEAQ (reference sequence). The CDR3 runs 15 residues. CDR3 sequence: CASSSDSNSGNTIYF. The covered CDR3 bases are TGTGCCAGCAGCTCTGACAGTAACTCTGGAAACACC.

In the case of this clone: Read data end 3 residues before the CDR3 end; the end is taken from the germline J gene. J is TRBJ2-7 and V is TRBV20-1, with TRBD2 matching over 11 bases. CDR1 and CDR2 (germline): DFQATT, SNEGSKA (reference sequence). V gave up 1 base and J gave up 6 bases; unmatched junction bases: 5. The CDR3 runs to 14 residues. Incomplete CDR3 DNA: TGCAGTGCTAGAGGCGGACTAGCGGGCACCGAG. Protein product: CSARGGLAGTE. The CDR3 in full is CSARGGLAGTEQYF.

For this clone: The CDR3 is cut off 3 residues early in the read; its end comes from the germline J gene. The chain links TRBV20-1 to TRBJ2-3; 7 bases agree with TRBD1. CDR1 is DFQATT and CDR2 is SNEGSKA in the germline V gene (reference sequence). There are 14 residues in the CDR3. Trimming at V came to 2 bases and at J to 3 bases, leaving 5 bases not matched to a gene. CDR3 DNA, as far as it was read: TGCAGTGCTAGAAACCCGGGACAGACAGATACG. Encoded protein: CSARNPGQTDT. The entire CDR3 reads CSARNPGQTDTQYF.